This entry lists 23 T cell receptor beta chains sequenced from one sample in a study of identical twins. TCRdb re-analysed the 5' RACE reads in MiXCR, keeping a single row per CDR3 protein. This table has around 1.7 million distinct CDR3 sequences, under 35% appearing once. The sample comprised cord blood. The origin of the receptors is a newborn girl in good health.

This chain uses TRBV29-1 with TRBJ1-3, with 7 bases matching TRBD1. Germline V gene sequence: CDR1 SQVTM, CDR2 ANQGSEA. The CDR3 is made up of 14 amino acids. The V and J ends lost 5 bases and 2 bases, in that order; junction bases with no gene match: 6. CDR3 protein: CSVRQGGTGNTIYF. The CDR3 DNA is TGCAGCGTTCGACAGGGAGGAACTGGAAACACCATATATTTT.

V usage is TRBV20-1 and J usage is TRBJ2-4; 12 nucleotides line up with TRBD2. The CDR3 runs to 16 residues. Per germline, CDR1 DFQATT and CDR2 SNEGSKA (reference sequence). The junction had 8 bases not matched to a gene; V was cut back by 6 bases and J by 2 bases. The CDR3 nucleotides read TGCAGTGCCCTAGCGGGAGGGGGCGGAACCAAAAACATTCAGTACTTC. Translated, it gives CSALAGGGGTKNIQYF.

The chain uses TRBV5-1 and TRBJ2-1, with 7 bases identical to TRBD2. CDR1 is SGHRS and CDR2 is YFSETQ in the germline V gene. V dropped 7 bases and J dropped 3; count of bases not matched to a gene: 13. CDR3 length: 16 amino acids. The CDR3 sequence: CASGPEAGPNYNEQFF. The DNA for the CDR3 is TGCGCCAGCGGGCCCGAAGCGGGGCCCAACTACAATGAGCAGTTCTTC.

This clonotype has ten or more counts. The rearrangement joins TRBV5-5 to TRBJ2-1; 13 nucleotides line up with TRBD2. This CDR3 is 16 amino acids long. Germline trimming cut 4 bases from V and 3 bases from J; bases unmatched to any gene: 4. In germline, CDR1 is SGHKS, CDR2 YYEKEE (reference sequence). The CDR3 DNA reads TGTGCCAGCAGCCCAGGGACTAGCGGGGTCTACAATGAGCAGTTCTTC. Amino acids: CASSPGTSGVYNEQFF.

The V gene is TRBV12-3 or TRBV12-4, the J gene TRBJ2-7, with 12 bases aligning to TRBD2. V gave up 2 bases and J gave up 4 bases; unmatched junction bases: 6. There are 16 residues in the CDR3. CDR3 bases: TGTGCCAGCAGTTTAATAGACACTAGCGGGAGGTACGAGCAGTACTTC. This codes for CASSLIDTSGRYEQYF.

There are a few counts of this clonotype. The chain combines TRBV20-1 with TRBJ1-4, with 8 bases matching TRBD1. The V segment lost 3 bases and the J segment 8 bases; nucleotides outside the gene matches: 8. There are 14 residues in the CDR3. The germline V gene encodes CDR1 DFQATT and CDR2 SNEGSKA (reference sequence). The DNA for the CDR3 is TGCAGTGCTAGCCGACAGGGGAGAGGGGAAAAACTGTTTTTT. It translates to CSASRQGRGEKLFF.

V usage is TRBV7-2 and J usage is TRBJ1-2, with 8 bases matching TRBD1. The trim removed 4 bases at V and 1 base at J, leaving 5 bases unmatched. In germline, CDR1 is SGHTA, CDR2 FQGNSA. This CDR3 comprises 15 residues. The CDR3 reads CASSSWTGFNYGYTF. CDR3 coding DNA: TGTGCCAGCAGCTCCTGGACAGGGTTTAACTATGGCTACACCTTC.

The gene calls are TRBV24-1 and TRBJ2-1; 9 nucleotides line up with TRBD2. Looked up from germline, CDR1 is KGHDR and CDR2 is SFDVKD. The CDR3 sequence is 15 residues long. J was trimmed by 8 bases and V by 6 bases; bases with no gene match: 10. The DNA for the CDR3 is TGTGCCACCAGTAAACGTAGCGGGAGTGGGGATGAGCAGTTCTTC. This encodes CATSKRSGSGDEQFF.

CDR3 in DNA: TGTGCCAGCTCACCAAGGGCAGCGGGGGCAGATACGCAGTATTTT. Protein product: CASSPRAAGADTQYF. The rearrangement uses TRBV18 and TRBJ2-3; 8 nucleotides agree with TRBD2. CDR1 is KGHSH and CDR2 is LQKENI in the germline V gene. Unmatched junction bases numbered 5, after V lost 2 bases and J lost 4 bases. This CDR3 spans 15 amino acids.

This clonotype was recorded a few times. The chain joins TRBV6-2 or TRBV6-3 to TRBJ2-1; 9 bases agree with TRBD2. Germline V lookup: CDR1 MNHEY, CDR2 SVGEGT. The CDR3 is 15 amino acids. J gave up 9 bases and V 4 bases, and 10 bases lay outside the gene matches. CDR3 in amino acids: CASSSWTSEGSEQFF. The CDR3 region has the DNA TGTGCCAGCAGTTCCTGGACTAGCGAGGGAAGTGAGCAGTTCTTC.

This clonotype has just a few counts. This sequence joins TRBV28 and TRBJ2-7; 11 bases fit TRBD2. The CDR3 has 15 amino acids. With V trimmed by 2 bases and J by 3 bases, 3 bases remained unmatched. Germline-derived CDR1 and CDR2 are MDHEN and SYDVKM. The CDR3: CASSLLLAGDYEQYF. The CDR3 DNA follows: TGTGCCAGCAGTTTACTACTAGCGGGAGACTACGAGCAGTACTTC.

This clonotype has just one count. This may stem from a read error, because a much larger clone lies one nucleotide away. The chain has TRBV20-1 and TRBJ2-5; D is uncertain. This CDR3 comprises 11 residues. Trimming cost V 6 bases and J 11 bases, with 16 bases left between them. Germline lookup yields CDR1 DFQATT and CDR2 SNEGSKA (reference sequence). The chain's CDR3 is CSADGPLGQYF. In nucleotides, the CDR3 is TGCAGTGCGGACGGTCCTTTGGGGCAGTACTTC.

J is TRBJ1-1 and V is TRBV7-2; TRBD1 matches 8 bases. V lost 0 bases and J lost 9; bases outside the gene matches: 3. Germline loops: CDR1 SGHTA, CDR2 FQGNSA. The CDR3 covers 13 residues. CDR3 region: CASSLAGDRQAFF. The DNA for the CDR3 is TGTGCCAGCAGCTTAGCGGGGGACAGGCAAGCTTTCTTT.

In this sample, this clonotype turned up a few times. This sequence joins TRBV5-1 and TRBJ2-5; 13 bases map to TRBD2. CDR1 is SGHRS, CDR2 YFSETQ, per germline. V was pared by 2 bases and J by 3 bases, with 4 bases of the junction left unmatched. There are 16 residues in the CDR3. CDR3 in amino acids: CASSFGLAGAKETQYF. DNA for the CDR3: TGCGCCAGCAGCTTCGGACTAGCGGGGGCTAAAGAGACCCAGTACTTC.

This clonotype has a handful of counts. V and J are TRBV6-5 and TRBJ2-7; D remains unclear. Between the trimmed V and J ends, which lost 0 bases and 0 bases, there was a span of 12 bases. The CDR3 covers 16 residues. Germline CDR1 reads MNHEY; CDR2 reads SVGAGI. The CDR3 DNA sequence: TGTGCCAGCAGTTACTCCCAGCTTCTCACCTCCTACGAGCAGTACTTC. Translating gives CASSYSQLLTSYEQYF.

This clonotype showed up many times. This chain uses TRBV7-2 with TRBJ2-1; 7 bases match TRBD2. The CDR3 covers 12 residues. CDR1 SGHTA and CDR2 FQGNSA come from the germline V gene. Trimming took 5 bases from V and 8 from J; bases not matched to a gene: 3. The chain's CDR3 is CASSLTSHEQFF. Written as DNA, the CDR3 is TGTGCCAGCAGCCTGACTAGCCATGAGCAGTTCTTC.

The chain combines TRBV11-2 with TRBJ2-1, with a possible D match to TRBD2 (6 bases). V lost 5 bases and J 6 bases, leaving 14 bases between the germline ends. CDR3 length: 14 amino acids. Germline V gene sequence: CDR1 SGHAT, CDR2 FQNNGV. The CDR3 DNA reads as TGTGCCAGCAGCCGGGGACTGTTCGGCAATGAGCAGTTCTTC. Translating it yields CASSRGLFGNEQFF. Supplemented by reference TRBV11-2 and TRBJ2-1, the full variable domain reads EAGVAQSPRYKIIEKRQSVAFWCNPISGHATLYWYQQILGQGPKLLIQFQNNGVVDDSQLPKDRFSAERLKGVDSTLKIQPAKLEDSAVYLCASSRGLFGNEQFFGPGTRLTVL.

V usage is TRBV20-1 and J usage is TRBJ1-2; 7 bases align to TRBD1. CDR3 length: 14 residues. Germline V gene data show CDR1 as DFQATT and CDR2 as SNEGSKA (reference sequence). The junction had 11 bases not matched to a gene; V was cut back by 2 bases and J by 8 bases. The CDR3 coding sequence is TGCAGTGCTAGAAATTCTGAGACAGGGAAGGGCTACACCTTC. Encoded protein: CSARNSETGKGYTF.

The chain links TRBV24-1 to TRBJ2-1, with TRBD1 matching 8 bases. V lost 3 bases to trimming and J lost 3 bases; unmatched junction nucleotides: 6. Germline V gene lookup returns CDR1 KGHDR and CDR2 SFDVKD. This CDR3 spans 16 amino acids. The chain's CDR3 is CATSDISGGLYNEQFF. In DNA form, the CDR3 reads TGTGCCACCAGTGATATCTCAGGGGGCCTCTACAATGAGCAGTTCTTC.

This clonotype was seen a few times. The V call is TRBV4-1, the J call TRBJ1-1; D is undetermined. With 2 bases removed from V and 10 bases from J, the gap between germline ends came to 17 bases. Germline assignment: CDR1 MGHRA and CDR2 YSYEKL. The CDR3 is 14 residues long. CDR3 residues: CASSQYRSEASAFF. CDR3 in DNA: TGCGCCAGCAGCCAATACCGTTCCGAAGCTTCAGCTTTCTTT.

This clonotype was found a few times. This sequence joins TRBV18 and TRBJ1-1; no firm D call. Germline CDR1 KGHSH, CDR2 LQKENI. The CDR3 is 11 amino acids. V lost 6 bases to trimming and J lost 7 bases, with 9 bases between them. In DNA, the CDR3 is TGTGCCAGCTCCCGTTCAGATGAAGCTTTCTTT. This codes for CASSRSDEAFF.

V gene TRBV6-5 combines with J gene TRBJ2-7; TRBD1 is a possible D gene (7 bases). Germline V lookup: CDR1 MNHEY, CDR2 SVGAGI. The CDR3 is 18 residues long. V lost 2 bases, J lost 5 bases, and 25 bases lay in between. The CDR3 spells CASSYQGGGNVGPHEQYF. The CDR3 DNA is TGTGCCAGCAGTTACCAGGGGGGCGGGAATGTAGGGCCCCACGAGCAGTACTTC.

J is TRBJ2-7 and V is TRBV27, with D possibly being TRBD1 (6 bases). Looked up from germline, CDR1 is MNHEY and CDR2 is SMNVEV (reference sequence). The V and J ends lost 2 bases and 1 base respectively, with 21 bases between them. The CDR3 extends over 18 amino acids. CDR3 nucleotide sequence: TGTGCCAGCAGTTTACCGTACGCTACGGACAGCTTTTCCTACGAGCAGTACTTC. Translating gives CASSLPYATDSFSYEQYF.